Following are 19 T cell receptor beta chains from one sample sequenced in a study of T cells after yellow fever vaccination. TCRdb re-derived calls from the 5' RACE reads in MiXCR, one entry per CDR3 protein. The data contain about 320,000 distinct CDR3 sequences, around a tenth of them singletons. The source was CD4+ T cells sorted from PBMCs, collected 45 days after the yellow fever booster vaccination. Receptors were obtained from a man between 18 and 35 years old who received the YFV17D yellow fever vaccine.

This clonotype came up once. The chain recombines TRBV4-2 with TRBJ2-1; D might be TRBD2 (7 bases). The CDR3 is 15 amino acids. The germline V gene encodes CDR1 LGHNA and CDR2 YNFKEQ. V was pared by 4 bases and J by 6 bases, with 16 bases between. The CDR3 bases are TGTGCCAGCAGCCTGAGACAGAGGGGGGGCAATGAGCAGTTCTTC. It specifies CASSLRQRGGNEQFF.

The V call is TRBV7-6, the J call TRBJ2-3; TRBD2 matches 9 bases. Trimming cost V 4 bases and J 6 bases; bases outside gene matches: 8. From germline, CDR1 is SGHVS and CDR2 FNYEAQ. The CDR3 is made up of 15 amino acids. CDR3 bases: TGTGCCAGCAGCTGGGGACTAGCAAGAACGGATACGCAGTATTTT. Translated, it gives CASSWGLARTDTQYF. The full variable domain, its missing parts supplied by reference TRBV7-6 and TRBJ2-3, is GAGVSQSPRYKVTKRGQDVALRCDPISGHVSLYWYRQALGQGPEFLTYFNYEAQQDKSGLPNDRFSAERPEGSISTLTIQRTEQRDSAMYRCASSWGLARTDTQYFGPGTRLTVL.

The gene calls are TRBV5-4 and TRBJ1-1; a weak D match, TRBD1 (5 bases). This CDR3 spans 13 amino acids. The V and J ends lost 7 bases and 1 base respectively, with 11 bases between them. Germline lookup yields CDR1 SGHNT and CDR2 YYREEE (reference sequence). The CDR3 region is CASRGGKNTEAFF. CDR3 nucleotide sequence: TGTGCCAGCCGCGGGGGAAAGAACACTGAAGCTTTCTTT.

This chain uses TRBV12-3 or TRBV12-4 with TRBJ1-4; no definite D call. The length of the CDR3 is 14 residues. Trimming cost V 5 bases and J 0 bases, with 7 bases left between them. In nucleotides, the CDR3 is TGTGCCAGCAGTCTATATACAACTAATGAAAAACTGTTTTTT. It encodes CASSLYTTNEKLFF.

A few counts support this clonotype. The rearrangement uses TRBV27 and TRBJ1-1; maybe TRBD1 (5 bases). The CDR3 is 17 amino acids. Per the germline V gene, CDR1 is MNHEY and CDR2 is SMNVEV (reference sequence). The ends were cut back, 6 bases at V and 0 bases at J, with 20 bases in the middle. CDR3 nucleotides: TGTGCCAGCAGACCTCAGGGACCGTTCGTTATGAACACTGAAGCTTTCTTT. This gives the protein CASRPQGPFVMNTEAFF.

This clonotype was seen a few times. The chain uses TRBV4-1 and TRBJ1-1; weak D call: TRBD1 (5 bases). The CDR3 extends over 14 amino acids. V dropped 4 bases and J dropped 3 bases, with 12 bases sitting between them. Per germline, CDR1 MGHRA and CDR2 YSYEKL. CDR3 sequence reads: CASSLRDRYTEAFF. CDR3 nucleotides: TGCGCCAGCAGCCTCCGGGACCGATACACTGAAGCTTTCTTT.

This clonotype showed up many times. This chain links TRBV10-3 with TRBJ1-2; perhaps TRBD1 as D (5 bases). Germline CDR1 is ENHRY and CDR2 is SYGVKD. CDR3 size: 15 residues. V dropped 3 bases and J dropped 1 base, with 12 bases sitting between them. In nucleotides, the CDR3 is TGTGCCATCAGTGATCCGGGACGGGATAACTATGGCTACACCTTC. Translation: CAISDPGRDNYGYTF.

The sample holds a few counts of this clonotype. The chain has TRBV12-3 or TRBV12-4 and TRBJ2-3; D is ambiguous. The CDR3 extends over 13 amino acids. V was clipped by 4 bases and J by 4 bases, with 9 bases between them. The CDR3 protein is CASSSYSADTQYF. CDR3 sequence (DNA): TGTGCCAGCAGTTCCTATTCGGCAGATACGCAGTATTTT.

J is TRBJ2-3 and V is TRBV27; possibly TRBD1 for D (6 bases). Germline V gives CDR1 MNHEY, CDR2 SMNVEV (reference sequence). The CDR3 runs 13 residues. CDR3 in amino acids: CESARTGTDTQYF. The CDR3 nucleotides read TGTGAAAGCGCACGGACAGGCACAGATACGCAGTATTTT.

This clonotype was observed at least ten times. This chain connects TRBV7-9 to TRBJ1-2, with TRBD1 matching 10 bases. The germline V gene has CDR1 SEHNR and CDR2 FQNEAQ (reference sequence). The CDR3 runs to 15 residues. Germline trimming cut 1 base from V and 7 bases from J; bases unmatched to any gene: 6. The CDR3 DNA reads as TGTGCCAGCAGCTTAGGAGGGACAGGGGAAGGTGGCTACACCTTC. This translates into CASSLGGTGEGGYTF.

This clonotype turned up a few times. This chain joins TRBV4-3 and TRBJ2-1; D is undetermined. Between the trimmed V and J ends, which lost 0 bases and 4 bases, there was a span of 7 bases. The CDR3 loop spans 14 amino acids. Per germline, CDR1 LGHNA and CDR2 YSLEER. The CDR3 here is CASSQDQNYNEQFF. The CDR3 DNA sequence: TGCGCCAGCAGCCAAGATCAGAATTACAATGAGCAGTTCTTC.

This chain uses TRBV18 with TRBJ1-6; D remains ambiguous. This CDR3 spans 16 amino acids. From germline, CDR1 is KGHSH and CDR2 LQKENI. Trimming pared 6 bases from V and 8 bases from J, leaving 20 bases between. The CDR3 sequence: CASSPSDGQRHSPLHF. The CDR3 region has the DNA TGTGCCAGCTCTCCCTCGGACGGCCAGAGGCATTCACCCCTCCACTTT.

This clonotype was found a few times. Germline and junction disagree at one end, which may indicate a read error. This sequence joins TRBV7-2 and TRBJ2-5; D might be TRBD1 (6 bases). CDR1 and CDR2 from the germline V gene are SGHTA and FQGNSA. This CDR3 has 13 amino acids. This chain's CDR3 is CASSLGGADRLGF. As DNA, the CDR3 is TGTGCCAGCAGCTTAGGAGGTGCCGACAGGCTCGGTTTC.

This clonotype was counted ten times or more. The CDR3 sequence is CASSLTEQETQYF. The CDR3 bases are TGTGCCAGCTCGCTTACAGAACAAGAGACCCAGTACTTC. This rearrangement joins TRBV18 to TRBJ2-5; D gene uncertain. The CDR3 has 13 residues. Germline-derived CDR1 and CDR2 are KGHSH and LQKENI. V dropped 6 bases and J dropped 2 bases, with 10 bases sitting between them.

The gene calls are TRBV6-2 or TRBV6-3 and TRBJ2-3, with TRBD2 matching over 10 bases. The CDR3 consists of 15 residues. Looked up from germline, CDR1 is MNHEY and CDR2 is SVGEGT. Trimming cost V 5 bases and J 7 bases; bases outside gene matches: 9. The CDR3 protein is CASSPQRGGANTQYF. CDR3 DNA sequence: TGTGCCAGCAGTCCACAGCGGGGGGGAGCCAATACGCAGTATTTT.

This clonotype was recorded a few times. This chain connects TRBV30 to TRBJ2-7; D unclear. Germline CDR1 and CDR2: GTSNPN and SVGIG (reference sequence). This CDR3 has 11 amino acids. V was shortened by 0 bases and J by 7 bases, with 7 bases between the two germline ends. The chain's CDR3 is CAWSVLREQYF. Here the CDR3 DNA reads TGTGCCTGGAGTGTACTGAGAGAGCAGTACTTC.

The genes are TRBV4-1 and TRBJ1-4, with 9 nucleotides matching TRBD1. This CDR3 spans 15 amino acids. Germline V lookup: CDR1 MGHRA, CDR2 YSYEKL. J lost 8 bases, V lost 3 bases, and 7 bases had no gene match. The DNA for the CDR3 is TGCGCCAGCAGCCACCGACAGGGGGTTTACGAAAAACTGTTTTTT. The encoded protein is CASSHRQGVYEKLFF.

The genes are TRBV27 and TRBJ2-7; maybe TRBD1 (6 bases). Trimming took 6 bases from V and 0 from J, leaving 24 bases between them. Germline V gene sequence: CDR1 MNHEY, CDR2 SMNVEV (reference sequence). This CDR3 is 18 amino acids long. The CDR3 is CASSQTMLGASSSYEQYF. The CDR3 DNA reads TGTGCCAGCAGCCAAACAATGTTGGGGGCCTCTAGCTCCTACGAGCAGTACTTC.

This clonotype has only a few counts. The chain couples TRBV20-1 to TRBJ1-2, with 8 bases lining up with TRBD1. The CDR3 is 17 amino acids. Germline loops: CDR1 DFQATT, CDR2 SNEGSKA (reference sequence). Trimming cost V 2 bases and J 4 bases; bases outside gene matches: 15. The CDR3 here is CSARLRDRLFNGYGYTF. CDR3 DNA: TGCAGTGCTAGACTCCGGGACAGGTTATTTAACGGCTATGGCTACACCTTC.